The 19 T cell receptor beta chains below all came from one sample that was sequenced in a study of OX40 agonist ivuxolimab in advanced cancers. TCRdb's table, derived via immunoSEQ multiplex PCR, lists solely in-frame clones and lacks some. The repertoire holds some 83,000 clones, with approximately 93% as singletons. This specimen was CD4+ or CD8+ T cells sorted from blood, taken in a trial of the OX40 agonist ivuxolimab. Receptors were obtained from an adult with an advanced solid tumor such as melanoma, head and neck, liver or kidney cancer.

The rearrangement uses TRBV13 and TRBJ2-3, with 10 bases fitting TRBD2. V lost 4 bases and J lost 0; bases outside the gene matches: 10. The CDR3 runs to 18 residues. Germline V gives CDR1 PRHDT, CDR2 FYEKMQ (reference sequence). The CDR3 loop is CASSSRAGGSASTDTQYF. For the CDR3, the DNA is TGTGCCAGCAGCTCTCGAGCGGGGGGGTCAGCTAGCACAGATACGCAGTATTTT.

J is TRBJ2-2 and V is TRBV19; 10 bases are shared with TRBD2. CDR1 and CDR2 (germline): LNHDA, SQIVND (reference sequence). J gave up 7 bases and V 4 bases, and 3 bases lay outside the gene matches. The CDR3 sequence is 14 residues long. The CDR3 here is CASSTGLAIGELFF. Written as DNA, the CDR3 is TGTGCCAGTAGTACGGGACTAGCGATCGGGGAGCTGTTTTTT.

The CDR3 loop reads CASTGTSGDSYEQYF. The CDR3 DNA reads TGCGCCAGCACCGGGACTAGCGGAGACTCCTACGAGCAGTACTTC. The rearrangement joins TRBV23-1 to TRBJ2-7; 11 nucleotides agree with TRBD2. TRBV23-1 is an ORF, and what it does is uncertain. The CDR3 spans 15 residues. The J segment lost 0 bases and the V segment lost 7 bases, leaving 5 bases of the junction unmatched.

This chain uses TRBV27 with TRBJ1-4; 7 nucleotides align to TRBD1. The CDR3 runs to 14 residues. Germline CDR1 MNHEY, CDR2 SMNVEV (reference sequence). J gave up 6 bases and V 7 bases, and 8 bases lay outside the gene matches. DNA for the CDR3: TGTGCCAGCACTCCACAGGGGTGGGATGAAAAACTGTTTTTT. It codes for CASTPQGWDEKLFF. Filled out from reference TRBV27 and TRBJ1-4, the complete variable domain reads EAQVTQNPRYLITVTGKKLTVTCSQNMNHEYMSWYRQDPGLGLRQIYYSMNVEVTDKGDVPEGYKVSRKEKRNFPLILESPSPNQTSLYFCASTPQGWDEKLFFGSGTQLSVL.

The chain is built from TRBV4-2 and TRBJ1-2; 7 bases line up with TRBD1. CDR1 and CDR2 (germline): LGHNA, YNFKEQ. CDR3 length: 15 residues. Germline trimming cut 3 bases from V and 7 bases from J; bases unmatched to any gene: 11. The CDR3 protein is CASSQPYEGARGYTF. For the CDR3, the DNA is TGTGCCAGCAGCCAGCCATATGAGGGGGCGCGTGGCTACACCTTC.

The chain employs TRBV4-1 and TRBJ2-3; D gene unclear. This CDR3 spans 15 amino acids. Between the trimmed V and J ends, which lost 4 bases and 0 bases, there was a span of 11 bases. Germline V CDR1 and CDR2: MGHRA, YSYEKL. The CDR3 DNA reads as TGCGCCAGCAGCCCGACGGGTCCCAGCACAGATACGCAGTATTTT. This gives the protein CASSPTGPSTDTQYF.

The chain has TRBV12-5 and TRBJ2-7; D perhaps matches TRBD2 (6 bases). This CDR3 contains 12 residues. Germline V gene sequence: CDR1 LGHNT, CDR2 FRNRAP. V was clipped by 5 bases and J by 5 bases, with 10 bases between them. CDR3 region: CASGLGGHEQYF. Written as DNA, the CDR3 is TGTGCTAGTGGTCTAGGAGGGCACGAGCAGTACTTC.

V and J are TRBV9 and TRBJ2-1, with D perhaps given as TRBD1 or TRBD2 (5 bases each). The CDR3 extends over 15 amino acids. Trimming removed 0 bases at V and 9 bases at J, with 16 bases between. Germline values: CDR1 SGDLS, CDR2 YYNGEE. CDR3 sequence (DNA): TGTGCCAGCAGCGTAGGTGGGGGAATGGCGGGTGAGCAGTTCTTC. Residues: CASSVGGGMAGEQFF. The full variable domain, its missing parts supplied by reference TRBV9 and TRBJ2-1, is DSGVTQTPKHLITATGQRVTLRCSPRSGDLSVYWYQQSLDQGLQFLIQYYNGEERAKGNILERFSAQQFPDLHSELNLSSLELGDSALYFCASSVGGGMAGEQFFGPGTRLTVL.

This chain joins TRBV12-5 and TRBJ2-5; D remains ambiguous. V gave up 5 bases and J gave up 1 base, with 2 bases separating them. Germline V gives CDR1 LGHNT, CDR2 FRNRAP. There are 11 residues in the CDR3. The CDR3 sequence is CASGPQETQYF. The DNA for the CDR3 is TGTGCTAGTGGTCCCCAAGAGACCCAGTACTTC.

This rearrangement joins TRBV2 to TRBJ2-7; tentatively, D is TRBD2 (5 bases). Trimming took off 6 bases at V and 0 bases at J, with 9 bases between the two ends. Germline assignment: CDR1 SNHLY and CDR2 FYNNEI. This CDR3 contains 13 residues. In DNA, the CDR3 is TGTGCCAGCAGCGACACTAGCTCCTACGAGCAGTACTTC. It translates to CASSDTSSYEQYF.

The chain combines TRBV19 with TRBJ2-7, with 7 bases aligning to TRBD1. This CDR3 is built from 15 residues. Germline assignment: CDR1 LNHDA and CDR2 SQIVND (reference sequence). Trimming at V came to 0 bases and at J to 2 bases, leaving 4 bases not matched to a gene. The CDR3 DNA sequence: TGTGCCAGTAGTATAGACCAAGGGGGCCCCTACGAGCAGTACTTC. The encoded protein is CASSIDQGGPYEQYF.

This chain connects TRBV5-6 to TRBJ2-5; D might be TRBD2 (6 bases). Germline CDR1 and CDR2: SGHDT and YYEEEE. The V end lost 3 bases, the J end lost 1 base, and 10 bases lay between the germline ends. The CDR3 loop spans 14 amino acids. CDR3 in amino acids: CASSWGLPQETQYF. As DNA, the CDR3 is TGTGCCAGCAGCTGGGGACTGCCCCAAGAGACCCAGTACTTC.

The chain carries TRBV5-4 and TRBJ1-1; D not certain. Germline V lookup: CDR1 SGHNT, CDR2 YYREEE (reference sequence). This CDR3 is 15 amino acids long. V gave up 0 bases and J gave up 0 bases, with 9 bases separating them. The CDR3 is CASSLDDLLNTEAFF. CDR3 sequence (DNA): TGTGCCAGCAGCTTGGACGACCTCCTGAACACTGAAGCTTTCTTT.

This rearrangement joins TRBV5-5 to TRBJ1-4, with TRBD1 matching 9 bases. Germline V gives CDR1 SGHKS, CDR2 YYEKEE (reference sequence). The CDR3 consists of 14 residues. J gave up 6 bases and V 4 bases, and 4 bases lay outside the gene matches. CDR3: CASSRDRVHEKLFF. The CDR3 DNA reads TGTGCCAGCAGCCGGGACAGGGTACATGAAAAACTGTTTTTT.

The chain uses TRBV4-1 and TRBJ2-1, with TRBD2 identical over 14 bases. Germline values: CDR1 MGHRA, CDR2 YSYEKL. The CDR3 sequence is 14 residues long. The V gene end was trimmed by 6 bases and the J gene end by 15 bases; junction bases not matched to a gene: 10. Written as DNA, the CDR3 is TGCGCCAGCAGTCCGACTAGCGGGAGGGACCGGGGGTTCTTC. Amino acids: CASSPTSGRDRGFF.

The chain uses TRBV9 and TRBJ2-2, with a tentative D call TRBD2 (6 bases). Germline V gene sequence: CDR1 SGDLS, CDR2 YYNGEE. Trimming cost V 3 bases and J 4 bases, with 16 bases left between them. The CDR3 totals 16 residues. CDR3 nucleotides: TGTGCCAGCAGCGCCAAACGAGGAGGGGCCACCGGGGAGCTGTTTTTT. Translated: CASSAKRGGATGELFF.

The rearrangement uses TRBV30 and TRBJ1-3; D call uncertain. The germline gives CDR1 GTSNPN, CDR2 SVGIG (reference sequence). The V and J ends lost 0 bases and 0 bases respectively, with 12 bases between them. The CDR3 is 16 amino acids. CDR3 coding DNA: TGTGCCTGGAGTGTTAAAGGCCTAAGCTCTGGAAACACCATATATTTT. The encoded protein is CAWSVKGLSSGNTIYF. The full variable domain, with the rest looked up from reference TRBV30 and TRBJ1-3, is SQTIHQWPATLVQPVGSPLSLECTVEGTSNPNLYWYRQAAGRGLQLLFYSVGIGQISSEVPQNLSASRPQDRQFILSSKKLLLSDSGFYLCAWSVKGLSSGNTIYFGEGSWLTVV.

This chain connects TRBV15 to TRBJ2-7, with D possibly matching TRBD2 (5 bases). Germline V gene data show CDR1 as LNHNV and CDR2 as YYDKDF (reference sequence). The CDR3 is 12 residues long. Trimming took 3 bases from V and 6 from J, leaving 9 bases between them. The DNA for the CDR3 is TGTGCCACCAGCAGGGCGGGTAGCGAGCAGTACTTC. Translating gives CATSRAGSEQYF.

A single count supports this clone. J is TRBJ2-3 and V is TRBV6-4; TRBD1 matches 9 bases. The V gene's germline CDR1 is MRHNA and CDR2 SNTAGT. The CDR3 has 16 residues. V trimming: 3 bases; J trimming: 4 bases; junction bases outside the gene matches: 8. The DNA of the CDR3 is TGTGCCAGCAGTGAGCAGGGACAGGGTCTGCCAGATACGCAGTATTTT. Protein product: CASSEQGQGLPDTQYF.